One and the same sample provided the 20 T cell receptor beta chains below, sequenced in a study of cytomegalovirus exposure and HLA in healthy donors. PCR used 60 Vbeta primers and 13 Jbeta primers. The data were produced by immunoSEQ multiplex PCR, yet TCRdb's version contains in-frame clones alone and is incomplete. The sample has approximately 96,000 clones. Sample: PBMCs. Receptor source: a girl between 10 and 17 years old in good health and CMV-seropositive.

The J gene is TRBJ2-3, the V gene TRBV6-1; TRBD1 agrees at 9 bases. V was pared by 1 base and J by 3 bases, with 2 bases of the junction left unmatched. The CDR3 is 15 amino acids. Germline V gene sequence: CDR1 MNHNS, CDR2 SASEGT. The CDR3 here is CASSEGGTGTDTQYF. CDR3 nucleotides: TGTGCCAGCAGTGAAGGTGGGACAGGGACAGATACGCAGTATTTT.

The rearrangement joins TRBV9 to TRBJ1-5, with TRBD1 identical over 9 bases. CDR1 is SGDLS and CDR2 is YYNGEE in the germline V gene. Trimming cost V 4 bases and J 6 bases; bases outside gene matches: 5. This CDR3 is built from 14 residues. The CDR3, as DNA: TGTGCCAGCAGCAGGACAGGGGCGGGTCAGCCCCAGCATTTT. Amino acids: CASSRTGAGQPQHF.

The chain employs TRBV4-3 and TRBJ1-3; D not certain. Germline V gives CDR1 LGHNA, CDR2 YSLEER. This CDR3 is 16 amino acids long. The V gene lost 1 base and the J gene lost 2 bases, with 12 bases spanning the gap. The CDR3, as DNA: TGCGCCAGCAGCCAAGCGAGGGAAGTAGCTGGAAACACCATATATTTT. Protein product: CASSQAREVAGNTIYF.

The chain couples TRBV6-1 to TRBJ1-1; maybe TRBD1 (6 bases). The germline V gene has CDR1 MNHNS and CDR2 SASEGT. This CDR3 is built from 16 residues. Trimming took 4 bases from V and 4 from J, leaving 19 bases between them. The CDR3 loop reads CASSARDRLRGTEAFF. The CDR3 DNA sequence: TGTGCCAGCAGTGCCCGTGACAGGCTGCGAGGCACTGAAGCTTTCTTT.

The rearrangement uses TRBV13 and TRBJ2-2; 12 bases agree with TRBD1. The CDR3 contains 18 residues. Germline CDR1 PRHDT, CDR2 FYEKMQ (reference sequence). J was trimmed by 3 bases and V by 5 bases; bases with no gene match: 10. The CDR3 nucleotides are TGTGCCAGCAGCCTAGAAGGGGACAGGGGGCCGGACACCGGGGAGCTGTTTTTT. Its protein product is CASSLEGDRGPDTGELFF.

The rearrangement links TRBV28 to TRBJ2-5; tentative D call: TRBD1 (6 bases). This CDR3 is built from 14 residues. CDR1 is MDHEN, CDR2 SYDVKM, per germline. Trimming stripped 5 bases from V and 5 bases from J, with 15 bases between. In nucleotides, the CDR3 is TGTGCCAGCAGTCGCCTAAGTACAGGGGAGACCCAGTACTTC. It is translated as CASSRLSTGETQYF.

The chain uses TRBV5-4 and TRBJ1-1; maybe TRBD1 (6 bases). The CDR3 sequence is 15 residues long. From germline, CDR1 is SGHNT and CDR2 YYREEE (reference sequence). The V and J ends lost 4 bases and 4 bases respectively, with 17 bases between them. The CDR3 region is CASSQGIQGSTEAFF. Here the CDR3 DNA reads TGTGCCAGCAGCCAGGGGATCCAGGGTAGCACTGAAGCTTTCTTT.

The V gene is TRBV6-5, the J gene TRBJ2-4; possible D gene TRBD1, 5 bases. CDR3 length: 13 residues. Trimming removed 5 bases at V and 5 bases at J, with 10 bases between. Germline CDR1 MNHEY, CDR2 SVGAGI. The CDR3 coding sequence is TGTGCCAGCAGTCGCGACAGCCAAAACATTCAGTACTTC. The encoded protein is CASSRDSQNIQYF.

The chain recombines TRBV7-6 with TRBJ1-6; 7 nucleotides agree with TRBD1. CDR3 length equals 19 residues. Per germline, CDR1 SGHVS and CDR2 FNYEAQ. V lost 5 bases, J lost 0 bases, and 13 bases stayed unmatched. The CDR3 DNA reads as TGTGCCAGCAGCCCAACCCGGACAGGAGATGGCTCCTATAATTCACCCCTCCACTTT. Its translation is CASSPTRTGDGSYNSPLHF. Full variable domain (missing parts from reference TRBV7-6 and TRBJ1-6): GAGVSQSPRYKVTKRGQDVALRCDPISGHVSLYWYRQALGQGPEFLTYFNYEAQQDKSGLPNDRFSAERPEGSISTLTIQRTEQRDSAMYRCASSPTRTGDGSYNSPLHFGNGTRLTVT.

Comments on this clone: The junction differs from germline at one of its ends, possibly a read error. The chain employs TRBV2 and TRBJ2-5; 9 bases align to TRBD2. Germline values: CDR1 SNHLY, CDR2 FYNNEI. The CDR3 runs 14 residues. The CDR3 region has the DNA TGTGCCAGCAGTGGGAGCGGGGGGCAAGAGAACCAGTACTTC. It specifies CASSGSGGQENQYF.

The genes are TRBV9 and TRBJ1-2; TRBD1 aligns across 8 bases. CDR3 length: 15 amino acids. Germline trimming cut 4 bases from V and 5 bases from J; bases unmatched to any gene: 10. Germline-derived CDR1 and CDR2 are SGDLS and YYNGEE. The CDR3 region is CASSKIDGTGYGYTF. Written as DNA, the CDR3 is TGTGCCAGCAGCAAGATCGACGGGACAGGATATGGCTACACCTTC. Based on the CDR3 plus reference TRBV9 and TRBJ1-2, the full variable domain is DSGVTQTPKHLITATGQRVTLRCSPRSGDLSVYWYQQSLDQGLQFLIQYYNGEERAKGNILERFSAQQFPDLHSELNLSSLELGDSALYFCASSKIDGTGYGYTFGSGTRLTVV.

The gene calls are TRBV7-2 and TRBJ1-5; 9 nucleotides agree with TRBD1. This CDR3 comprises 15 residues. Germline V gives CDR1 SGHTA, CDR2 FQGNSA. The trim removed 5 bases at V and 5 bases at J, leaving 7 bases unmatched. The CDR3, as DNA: TGTGCCAGCAGCCAGGGACAGGGTCTGGATCAGCCCCAGCATTTT. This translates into CASSQGQGLDQPQHF.

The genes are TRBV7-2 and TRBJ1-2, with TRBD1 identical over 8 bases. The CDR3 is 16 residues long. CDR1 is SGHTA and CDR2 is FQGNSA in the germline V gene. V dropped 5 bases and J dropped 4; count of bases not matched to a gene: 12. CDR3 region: CASSLEPGQGRYGYTF. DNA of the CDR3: TGTGCCAGCAGCCTCGAACCCGGACAGGGACGCTATGGCTACACCTTC.

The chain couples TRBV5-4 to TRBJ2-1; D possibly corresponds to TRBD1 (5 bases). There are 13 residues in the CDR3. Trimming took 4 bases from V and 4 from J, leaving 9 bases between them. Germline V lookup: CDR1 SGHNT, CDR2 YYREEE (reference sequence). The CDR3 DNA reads TGTGCCAGCAGCCTTGACAGTTACAATGAGCAGTTCTTC. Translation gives CASSLDSYNEQFF.

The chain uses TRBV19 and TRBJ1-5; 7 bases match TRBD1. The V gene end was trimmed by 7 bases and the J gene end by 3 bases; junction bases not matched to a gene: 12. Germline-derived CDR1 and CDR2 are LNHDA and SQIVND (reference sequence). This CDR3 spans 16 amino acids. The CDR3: CASKSFGDSLNQPQHF. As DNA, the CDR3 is TGTGCCAGTAAGAGTTTTGGGGACAGTCTCAATCAGCCCCAGCATTTT. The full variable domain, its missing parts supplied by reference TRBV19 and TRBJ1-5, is DGGITQSPKYLFRKEGQNVTLSCEQNLNHDAMYWYRQDPGQGLRLIYYSQIVNDFQKGDIAEGYSVSREKKESFPLTVTSAQKNPTAFYLCASKSFGDSLNQPQHFGDGTRLSIL.

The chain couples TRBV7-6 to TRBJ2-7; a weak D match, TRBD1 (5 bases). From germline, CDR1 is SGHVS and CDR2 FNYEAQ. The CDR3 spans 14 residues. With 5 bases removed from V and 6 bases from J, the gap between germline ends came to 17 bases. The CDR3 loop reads CASSPDQGFGEQYF. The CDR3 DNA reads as TGTGCCAGCAGCCCCGATCAGGGCTTTGGCGAGCAGTACTTC.

The chain's CDR3 is CASSQQGYTGELFF. Here the CDR3 DNA reads TGTGCCAGCAGCCAGCAGGGATACACCGGGGAGCTGTTTTTT. The chain carries TRBV14 and TRBJ2-2; possible D gene TRBD1, 5 bases. The CDR3 extends over 14 amino acids. The V end was cut by 3 bases, the J end by 3 bases, with 8 bases between. Germline CDR1 reads SGHDN; CDR2 reads FVKESK.

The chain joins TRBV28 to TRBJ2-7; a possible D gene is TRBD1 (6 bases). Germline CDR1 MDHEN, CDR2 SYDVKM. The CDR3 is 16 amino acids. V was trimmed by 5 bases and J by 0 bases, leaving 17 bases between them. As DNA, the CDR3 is TGTGCCAGCAGTCCACAGACAGGTTACCGCTCCTACGAGCAGTACGTC. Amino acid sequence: CASSPQTGYRSYEQYV.

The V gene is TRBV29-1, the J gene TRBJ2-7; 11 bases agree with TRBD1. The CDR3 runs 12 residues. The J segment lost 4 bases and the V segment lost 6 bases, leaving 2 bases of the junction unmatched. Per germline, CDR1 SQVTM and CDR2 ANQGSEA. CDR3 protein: CSVGQGVYEQYF. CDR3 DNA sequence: TGCAGCGTGGGACAGGGGGTTTACGAGCAGTACTTC.

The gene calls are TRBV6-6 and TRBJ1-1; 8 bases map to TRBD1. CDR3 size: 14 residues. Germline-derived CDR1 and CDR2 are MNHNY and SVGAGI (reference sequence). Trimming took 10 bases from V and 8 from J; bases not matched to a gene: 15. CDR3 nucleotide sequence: TGTGCCACCTCGGCAGGGGGCGAATCGAGGGAAGCTTTCTTT. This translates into CATSAGGESREAFF.